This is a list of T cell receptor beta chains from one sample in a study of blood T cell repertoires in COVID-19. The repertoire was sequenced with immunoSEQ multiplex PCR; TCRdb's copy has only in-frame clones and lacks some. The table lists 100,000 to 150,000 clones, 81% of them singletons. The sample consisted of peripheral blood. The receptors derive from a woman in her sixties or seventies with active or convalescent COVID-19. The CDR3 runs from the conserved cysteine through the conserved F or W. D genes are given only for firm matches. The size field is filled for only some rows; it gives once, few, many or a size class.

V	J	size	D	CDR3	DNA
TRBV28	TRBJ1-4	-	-	CASVNRLATNEKLFF	TGTGCCAGCGTTAACAGGCTTGCAACTAATGAAAAACTGTTTTTT
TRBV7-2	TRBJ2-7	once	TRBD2	CASSLEGTSGIYEQYF	TGTGCCAGCAGCTTAGAGGGGACTAGCGGGATATACGAGCAGTACTTC
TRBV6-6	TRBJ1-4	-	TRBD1	CASSGTHEGQGERRFF	TGTGCCAGCAGTGGTACTCATGAGGGGCAGGGGGAACGTCGATTTTTT
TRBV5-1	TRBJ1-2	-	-	CASSLDGSYGYTF	TGCGCCAGCAGCTTGGACGGTTCCTATGGCTACACCTTC
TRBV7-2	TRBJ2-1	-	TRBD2	CASSLRPSGRSYNEQFF	TGTGCCAGCAGCTTAAGGCCCAGCGGGAGGTCCTACAATGAGCAGTTCTTC
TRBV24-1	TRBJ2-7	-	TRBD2	CATSGSGRDEQYF	TGTGCCACCAGTGGTAGCGGGAGGGACGAGCAGTACTTC
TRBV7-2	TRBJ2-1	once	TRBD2	CASSLIGLGEQFF	TGTGCCAGCAGCTTAATCGGACTAGGGGAGCAGTTCTTC
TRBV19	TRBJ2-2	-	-	CACGTVNTGELFF	TGTGCCTGCGGGACAGTGAACACCGGGGAGCTGTTTTTT
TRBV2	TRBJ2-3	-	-	CASSANRGTPSTDTQYF	TGTGCCAGCAGTGCCAATAGGGGGACGCCTAGCACAGATACGCAGTATTTT
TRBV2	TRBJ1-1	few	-	CASTRWGHTEAFF	TGTGCCAGCACCCGATGGGGCCACACTGAAGCTTTCTTT
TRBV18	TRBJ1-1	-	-	CASSQTLNTEAFF	TGTGCCAGCTCTCAGACACTGAACACTGAAGCTTTCTTT
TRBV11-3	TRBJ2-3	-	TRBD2	CASSLGGLAGATQYF	TGTGCCAGCAGCTTAGGGGGACTAGCGGGAGCCACGCAGTATTTT
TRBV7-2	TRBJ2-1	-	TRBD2	CASTRGGGRRSYNEQFF	TGTGCCAGCACCCGGGGAGGCGGGAGGCGATCCTACAATGAGCAGTTCTTC
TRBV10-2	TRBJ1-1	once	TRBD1	CASSLNRQGRGSGAEAFF	TGCGCCAGCAGTCTTAATCGACAGGGCAGGGGCTCCGGGGCTGAAGCTTTCTTT
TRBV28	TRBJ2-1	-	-	CASSPPGGIYNEQFF	TGTGCCAGCAGTCCCCCGGGCGGGATCTACAATGAGCAGTTCTTC
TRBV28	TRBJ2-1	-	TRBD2	CASSSRTSGSYNEQFF	TGTGCCAGCAGTTCTCGGACTAGCGGGAGCTACAATGAGCAGTTCTTC
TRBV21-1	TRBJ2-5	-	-	CASSPPLLAGVRETQYF	TGTGCCAGCAGCCCCCCCCTACTAGCGGGAGTTCGGGAGACCCAGTACTTC
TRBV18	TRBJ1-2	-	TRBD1	CASSLTGGEGYGYTF	TGTGCCAGCTCACTTACAGGGGGCGAAGGCTATGGCTACACCTTC
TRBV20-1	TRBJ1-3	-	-	CSASGGLGPNSGNTIYF	TGCAGTGCTAGTGGTGGACTTGGGCCCAACTCTGGAAACACCATATATTTT
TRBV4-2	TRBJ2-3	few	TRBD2	CASSQDTPLAGGPSTDTQYF	TGTGCCAGCAGCCAAGACACCCCCCTAGCGGGAGGACCTAGCACAGATACGCAGTATTTT
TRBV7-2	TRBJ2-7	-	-	CASGGGLGYEQYF	TGTGCCAGCGGGGGGGGCCTTGGCTACGAGCAGTACTTC
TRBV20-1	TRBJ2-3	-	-	CSASPLGSVINPDTQYF	TGCAGTGCTAGTCCATTAGGTAGCGTAATAAACCCAGATACGCAGTATTTT
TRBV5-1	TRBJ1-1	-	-	CASSLVPRRAQLNTEAFF	TGCGCCAGCAGCTTGGTCCCTAGGAGGGCCCAGTTGAACACTGAAGCTTTCTTT
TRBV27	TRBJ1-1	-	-	CASSPSGWTEAFF	TGTGCCAGCAGTCCCTCAGGGTGGACTGAAGCTTTCTTT
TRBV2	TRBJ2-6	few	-	CASIPGLGANVLTF	TGTGCCAGCATCCCGGGACTCGGGGCCAACGTCCTGACTTTC
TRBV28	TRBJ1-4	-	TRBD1	CASSRDSPTNEKLFF	TGTGCCAGCAGTCGGGACAGTCCAACTAATGAAAAACTGTTTTTT
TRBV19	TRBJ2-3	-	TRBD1	CASSNLGQGDTQYF	TGTGCCAGTAGTAACCTGGGACAGGGAGATACGCAGTATTTT